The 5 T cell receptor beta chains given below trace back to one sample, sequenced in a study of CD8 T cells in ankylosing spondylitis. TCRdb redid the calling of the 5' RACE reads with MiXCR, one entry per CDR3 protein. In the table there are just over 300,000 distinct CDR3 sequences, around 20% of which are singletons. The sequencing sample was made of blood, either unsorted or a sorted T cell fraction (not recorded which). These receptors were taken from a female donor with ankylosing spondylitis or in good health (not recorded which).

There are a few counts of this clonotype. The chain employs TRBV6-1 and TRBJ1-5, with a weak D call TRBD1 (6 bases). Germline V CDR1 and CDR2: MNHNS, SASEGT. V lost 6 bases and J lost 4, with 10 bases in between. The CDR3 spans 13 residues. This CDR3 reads CASSRTENQPQHF. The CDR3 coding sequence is TGTGCCAGCAGCCGGACAGAAAATCAGCCCCAGCATTTT.

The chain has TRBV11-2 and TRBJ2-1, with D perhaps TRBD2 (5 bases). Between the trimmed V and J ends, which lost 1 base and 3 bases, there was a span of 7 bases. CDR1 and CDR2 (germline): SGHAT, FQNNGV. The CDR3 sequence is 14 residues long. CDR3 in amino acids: CASSLVEDYNEQFF. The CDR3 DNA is TGTGCCAGCAGCTTAGTGGAGGACTACAATGAGCAGTTCTTC.

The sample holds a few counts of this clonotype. In DNA, the CDR3 is TGTGCCAGCAGCCAAGATAACTACCCAAACATTCAGTACTTC. Translating gives CASSQDNYPNIQYF. The chain employs TRBV4-2 and TRBJ2-4; no firm D call. The CDR3 is 14 amino acids. Germline V lookup: CDR1 LGHNA, CDR2 YNFKEQ. Between the trimmed V and J ends, which lost 0 bases and 6 bases, there was a span of 9 bases.

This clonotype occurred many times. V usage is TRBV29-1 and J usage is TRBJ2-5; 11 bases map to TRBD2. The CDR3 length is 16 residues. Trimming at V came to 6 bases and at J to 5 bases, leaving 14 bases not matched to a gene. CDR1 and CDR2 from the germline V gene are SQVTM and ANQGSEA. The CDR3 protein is CSVGSSGRTLWETQYF. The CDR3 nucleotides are TGCAGCGTAGGTTCTAGCGGGAGGACGCTATGGGAGACCCAGTACTTC.

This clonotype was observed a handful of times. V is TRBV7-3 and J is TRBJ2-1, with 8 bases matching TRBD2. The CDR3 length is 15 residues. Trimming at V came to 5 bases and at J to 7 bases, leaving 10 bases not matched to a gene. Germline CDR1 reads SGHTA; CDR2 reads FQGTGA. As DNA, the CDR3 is TGTGCCAGCAGCGTTAGCGGGGCGGTCCTTAATGAGCAGTTCTTC. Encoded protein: CASSVSGAVLNEQFF.